This T cell receptor beta chain is drawn from a study of OX40 agonist ivuxolimab in advanced cancers. Regarding the complete study: Ivuxolimab was a fully human IgG2 agonistic monoclonal antibody targeting the costimulatory receptor OX40 (CD134). Intravenous ivuxolimab was administered to patients every 2 weeks at six dose levels: 0.01, 0.1, 0.3, 1.5, 3 and 10 mg/kg. Of the approximately 53 patients in dose escalation, 19 had hepatocellular carcinoma, some 15 had melanoma, 9 had renal cell carcinoma and 9 had head and neck cancer. In the dose-escalation cohort, around 80% of patients were male, and the mean age was roughly 60 years with a range of about 20 to 80. Patients were allowed to have had prior anti-PD-1, anti-PD-L1 or anti-CTLA-4 therapy, and 30% to 40% of the dose-escalation patients had been treated with checkpoint inhibitors. Three dose-escalation patients achieved partial responses, one with hepatocellular carcinoma and two with cutaneous melanoma. The purpose of peripheral TCRbeta sequencing was to test whether ivuxolimab changed TCR sequence diversity and led to clonal T-cell expansion. The monotherapy dose-escalation portion (N of about 57 patients) of the phase I ivuxolimab trial is reported in the paper.

Findings and caveats that apply to the study as a whole: The antigen specificity of the peripheral T cells that underwent clonal expansion was not determined. Low levels of normalized T-cell clonal expansion were also seen in some patients who did not respond. Clonal expansion of both CD4+ and CD8+ blood T cells was observed from baseline to week 6 at doses 0.1 to 3.0 mg/kg. In the 0.1-3.0 mg/kg groups, partial responders were among the patients with the lowest normalized peripheral clonal expansion, particularly in CD8+ T cells. After ivuxolimab, more expanded clones were found on average in CD8+ T cells than in CD4+ T cells.

Counted from cysteine to phenylalanine, this CDR3 has 13 amino acids. The read is trimmed to its CDR3 DNA, 39 bases read in frame from base 1. CDR1 MNHEY and CDR2 SMNVEV are derived from the germline V gene (reference sequence). Trimming leaves V shorter by 2 bases and J shorter by 2 bases, with the junction holding 0 bases beyond the gene matches. With regard to this clone: Its antigen has not been determined. No much larger clone exists at a distance of one base, and base qualities are not known.

Genomic DNA was isolated from the sorted cells so that the TCRbeta CDR3 region could be sequenced. The immunoSEQ Assay was used for sequencing of TCRbeta CDR3 regions. Entries here come from immuneACCESS through TCRdb and include only in-frame sequences with V and J called. Some clones fail to appear in such tables; in the studies checked, an unresolved V gene covers under half of the shortfall, and the cause of the remainder is unknown. In this sample the table shows about 66,000 clones, about 87% of which occur a single time. Jointly, the top ten make up roughly 0.66% of the sample. Patients with autoimmune disease history or receiving systemic immunosuppression were excluded from the trial. In every dose cohort, peripheral blood was drawn for TCR sequencing at baseline, cycle 4 day 1, and cycle 7 day 1. Samples were obtained from an open-label, multicenter, first-in-human phase I dose-escalation trial of ivuxolimab. Adults with locally advanced or metastatic melanoma, renal cell, hepatocellular, or head and neck squamous cell carcinoma were enrolled in the trial. Before TCR sequencing, CD4+ T cells and CD8+ T cells from peripheral blood were sorted into separate populations.

The chain is made from TRBV27 and TRBJ2-7; TRBD1 agrees with 7 junctional bases. This sample comprised CD4+ or CD8+ T cells sorted from blood, obtained in a trial of the OX40 agonist ivuxolimab. The origin of this receptor is an adult with an advanced solid tumor such as melanoma, head and neck, liver or kidney cancer. The DNA reads TGTGCCAGCAGTTTAGGGACAGCCTACGAGCAGTACTTC. Its translation reads: CASSLGTAYEQYF.